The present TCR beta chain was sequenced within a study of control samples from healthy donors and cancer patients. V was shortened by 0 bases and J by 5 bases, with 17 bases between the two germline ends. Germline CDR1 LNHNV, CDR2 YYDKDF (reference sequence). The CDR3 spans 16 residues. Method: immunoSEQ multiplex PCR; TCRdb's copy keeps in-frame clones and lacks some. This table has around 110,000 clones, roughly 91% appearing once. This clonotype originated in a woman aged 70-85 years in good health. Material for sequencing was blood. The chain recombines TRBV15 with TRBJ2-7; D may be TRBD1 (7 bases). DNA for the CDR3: TGTGCCACCAGCAGAGATCGACAGGGAGGAAACAACGAGCAGTACTTC. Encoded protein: CATSRDRQGGNNEQYF.